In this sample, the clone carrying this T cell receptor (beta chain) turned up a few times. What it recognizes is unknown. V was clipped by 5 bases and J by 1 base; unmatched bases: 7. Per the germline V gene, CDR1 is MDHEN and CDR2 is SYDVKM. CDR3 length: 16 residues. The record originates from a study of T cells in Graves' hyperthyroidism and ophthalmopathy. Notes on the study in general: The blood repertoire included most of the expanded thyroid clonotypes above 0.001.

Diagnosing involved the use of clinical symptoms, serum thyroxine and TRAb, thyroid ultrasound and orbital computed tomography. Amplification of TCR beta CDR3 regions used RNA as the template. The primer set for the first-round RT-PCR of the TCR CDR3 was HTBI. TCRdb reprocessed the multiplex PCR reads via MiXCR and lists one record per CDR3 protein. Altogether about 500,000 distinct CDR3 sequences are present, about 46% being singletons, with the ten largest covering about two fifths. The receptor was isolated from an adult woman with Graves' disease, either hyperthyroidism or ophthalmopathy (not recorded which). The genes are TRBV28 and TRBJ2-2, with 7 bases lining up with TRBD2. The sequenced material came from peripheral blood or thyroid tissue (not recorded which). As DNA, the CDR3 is TGTGCCAGCAGTCTCCTTAGCGGGCGGAACACCGGGGAGCTGTTTTTT. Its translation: CASSLLSGRNTGELFF.